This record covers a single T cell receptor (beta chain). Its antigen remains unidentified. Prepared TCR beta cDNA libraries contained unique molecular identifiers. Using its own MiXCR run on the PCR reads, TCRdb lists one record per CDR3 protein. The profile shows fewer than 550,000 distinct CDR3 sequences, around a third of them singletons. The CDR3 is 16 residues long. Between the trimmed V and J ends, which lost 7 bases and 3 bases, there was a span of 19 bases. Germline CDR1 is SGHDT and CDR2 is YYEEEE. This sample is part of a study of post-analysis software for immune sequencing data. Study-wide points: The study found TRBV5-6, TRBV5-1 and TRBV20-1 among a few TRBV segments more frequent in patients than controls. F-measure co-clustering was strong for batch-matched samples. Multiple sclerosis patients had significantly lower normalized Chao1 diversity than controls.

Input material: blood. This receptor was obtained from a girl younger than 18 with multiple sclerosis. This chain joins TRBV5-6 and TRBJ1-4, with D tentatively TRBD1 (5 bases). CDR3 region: CASAKRWRGANEKLFF. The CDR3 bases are TGTGCCAGCGCGAAACGCTGGAGAGGGGCTAATGAAAAACTGTTTTTT.